This T cell receptor beta chain was sequenced during a study of ipilimumab plus nivolumab after autologous stem cell transplantation. In the study overall: DLBCL patients had primary refractory or relapsed disease.

This CDR3 spans 17 amino acids. V lost 0 bases, J lost 3 bases, and 9 bases stayed unmatched. The germline gives CDR1 SGHKS, CDR2 YYEKEE (reference sequence). Repertoires were generated with immunoSEQ multiplex PCR, while TCRdb's copy carries only in-frame clones and drops some. In the table there are about 16,000 clones, roughly 70% of which are singletons. Starting 14 to 28 days after autologous transplant, ipilimumab 1 mg/kg was given. The chain carries TRBV5-5 and TRBJ2-1; 7 positions agree with TRBD2. This TCR came from a male donor with diffuse large B-cell lymphoma. Sequences were derived from PBMCs, sampled in a trial of ipilimumab plus nivolumab as post-transplant consolidation. DNA of the CDR3: TGTGCCAGCAGCTTGGGCCGAGGAAGCGGGGTCTACAATGAGCAGTTCTTC. It encodes CASSLGRGSGVYNEQFF.